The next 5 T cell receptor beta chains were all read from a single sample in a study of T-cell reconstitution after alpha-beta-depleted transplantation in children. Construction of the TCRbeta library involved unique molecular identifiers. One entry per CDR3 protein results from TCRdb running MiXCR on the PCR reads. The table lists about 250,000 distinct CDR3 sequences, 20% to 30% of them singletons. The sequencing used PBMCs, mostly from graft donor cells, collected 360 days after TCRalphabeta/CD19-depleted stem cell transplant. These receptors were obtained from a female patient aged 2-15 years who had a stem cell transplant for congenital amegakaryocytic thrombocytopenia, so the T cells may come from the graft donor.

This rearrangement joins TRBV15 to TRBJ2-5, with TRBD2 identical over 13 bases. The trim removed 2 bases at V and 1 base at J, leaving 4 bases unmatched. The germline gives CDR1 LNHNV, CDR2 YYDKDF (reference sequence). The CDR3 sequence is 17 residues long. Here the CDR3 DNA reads TGTGCCACCAGCAGAAGACTAGCGGGGGGTACCCAAGAGACCCAGTACTTC. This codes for CATSRRLAGGTQETQYF.

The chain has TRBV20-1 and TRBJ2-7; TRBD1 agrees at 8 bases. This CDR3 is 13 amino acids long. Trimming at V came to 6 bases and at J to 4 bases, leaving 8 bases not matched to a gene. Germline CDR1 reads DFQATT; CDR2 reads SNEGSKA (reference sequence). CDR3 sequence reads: CSARKTGVYEQYF. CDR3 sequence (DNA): TGCAGTGCAAGAAAGACAGGGGTTTACGAGCAGTACTTC.

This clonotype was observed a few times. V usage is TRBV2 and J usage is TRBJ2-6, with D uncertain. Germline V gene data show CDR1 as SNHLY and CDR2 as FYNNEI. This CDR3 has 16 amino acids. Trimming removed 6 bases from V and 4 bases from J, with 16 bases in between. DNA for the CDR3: TGTGCCAGCAGGGGGTCCTCCGACTGGGGGGCCAACGTCCTGACTTTC. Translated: CASRGSSDWGANVLTF.

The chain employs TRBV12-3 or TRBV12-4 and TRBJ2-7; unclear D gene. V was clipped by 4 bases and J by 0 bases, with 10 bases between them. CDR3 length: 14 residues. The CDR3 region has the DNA TGTGCCAGCAGTTACGTGGGATACTCCTACGAGCAGTACTTC. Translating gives CASSYVGYSYEQYF.

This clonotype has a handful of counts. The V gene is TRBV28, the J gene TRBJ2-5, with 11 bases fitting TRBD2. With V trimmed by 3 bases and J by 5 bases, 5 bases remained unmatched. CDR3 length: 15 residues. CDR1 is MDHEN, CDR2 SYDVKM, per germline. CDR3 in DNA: TGTGCCAGCAGTTTCCTAGCGGGGGGCCGGGAGACCCAGTACTTC. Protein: CASSFLAGGRETQYF.